There are a few counts of the clone carrying this T cell receptor beta chain. Its antigen is as yet unknown. The data belong to a study of response to subunit inactivated influenza vaccine. Regarding the study as a whole: There was a suggestion from the authors that each seasonal influenza vaccination recruits few new T cells.

The CDR3 sequence is 15 residues long. The J segment lost 4 bases and the V segment lost 5 bases, leaving 11 bases of the junction unmatched. From germline, CDR1 is LNHDA and CDR2 SQIVND (reference sequence). In TCRdb, the RT-PCR reads were re-called with MiXCR into one record per CDR3 protein. The sample includes a few hundred thousand distinct CDR3 sequences, around 15% of them seen just once. Sequenced material: PBMCs from blood, taken 11 to 12 days after vaccination. The sequence was collected from a middle-aged man who received an inactivated influenza vaccine. The chain carries TRBV19 and TRBJ2-7, with 7 bases lining up with TRBD2. The CDR3 nucleotides are TGTGCCAGTAGTGCGGGAGTCGGGTACGGTTACGAGCAGTACTTC. Amino acid sequence: CASSAGVGYGYEQYF.